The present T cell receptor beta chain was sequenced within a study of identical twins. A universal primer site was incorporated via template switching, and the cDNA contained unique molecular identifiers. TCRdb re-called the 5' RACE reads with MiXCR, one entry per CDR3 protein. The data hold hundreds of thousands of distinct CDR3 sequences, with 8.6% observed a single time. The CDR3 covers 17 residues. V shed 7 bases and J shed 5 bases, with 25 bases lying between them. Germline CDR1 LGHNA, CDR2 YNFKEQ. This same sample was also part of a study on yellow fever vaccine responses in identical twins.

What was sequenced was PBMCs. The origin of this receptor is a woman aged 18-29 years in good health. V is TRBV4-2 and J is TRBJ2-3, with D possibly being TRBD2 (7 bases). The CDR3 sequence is CASTYHGGGSNRDTQYF. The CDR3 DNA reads TGTGCCAGCACCTACCACGGGGGCGGGAGTAATCGAGATACGCAGTATTTT.